Shown below are 4 T cell receptor beta chains from a single sample sequenced in a study of blood T cell repertoires in COVID-19. Using immunoSEQ multiplex PCR, the repertoire was profiled, and TCRdb retains in-frame clones only, with some absent. The sample includes about 230,000 clones, more than 75% of them seen just once. Sequenced input: PBMCs or T cells enriched from blood (not recorded which). The origin of the receptors is a man in his late teens or twenties who had recovered from COVID-19.

Written as DNA, the CDR3 is TGTGCCAGCAGCCAAGATGGCCTAGCGGTATACAATGAGCAGTTCTTC. This gives the protein CASSQDGLAVYNEQFF. This chain uses TRBV3-1 (or the pseudogene TRBV3-2) with TRBJ2-1; 7 nucleotides line up with TRBD2. Germline-derived CDR1 and CDR2 are LGHDT and YNNKEL (reference sequence). J gave up 4 bases and V 0 bases, and 6 bases lay outside the gene matches. This CDR3 contains 16 residues.

The CDR3, as DNA: TGCGCCAGCAAGTCAGGACAGGGGGCGGGTCAGCCCCAGCATTTT. This codes for CASKSGQGAGQPQHF. The chain is built from TRBV10-2 and TRBJ1-5; 11 bases are shared with TRBD1. J lost 6 bases, V lost 7 bases, and 8 bases had no gene match. The CDR3 sequence is 15 residues long. Germline V lookup: CDR1 WSHSY, CDR2 SAAADI.

Here the CDR3 DNA reads TGTGCCTGGAAAAAACCGGGACAGGAGAGTTCACCCCTCCACTTT. It yields the protein CAWKKPGQESSPLHF. The chain recombines TRBV30 with TRBJ1-6; 8 positions agree with TRBD1. The J segment lost 9 bases and the V segment lost 4 bases, leaving 11 bases of the junction unmatched. Germline V CDR1 and CDR2: GTSNPN, SVGIG (reference sequence). The length of the CDR3 is 15 residues.

The rearrangement uses TRBV28 and TRBJ1-2, with TRBD1 identical over 9 bases. V dropped 8 bases and J dropped 7; count of bases not matched to a gene: 5. Germline loops: CDR1 MDHEN, CDR2 SYDVKM. This CDR3 region has 12 residues. CDR3 amino acids: CASRTGGSGYTF. CDR3 sequence (DNA): TGTGCCAGCCGTACAGGGGGCAGTGGCTACACCTTC.